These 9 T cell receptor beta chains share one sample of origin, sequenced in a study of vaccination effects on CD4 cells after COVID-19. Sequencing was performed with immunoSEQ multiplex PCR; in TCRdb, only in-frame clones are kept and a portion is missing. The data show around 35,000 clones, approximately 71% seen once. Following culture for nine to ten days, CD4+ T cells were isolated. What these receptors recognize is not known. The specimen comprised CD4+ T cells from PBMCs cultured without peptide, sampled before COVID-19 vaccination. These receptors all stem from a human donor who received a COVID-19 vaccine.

The CDR3 reads CASRSSGTGVSGYTF. For the CDR3, the DNA is TGTGCCAGCAGAAGCTCCGGGACAGGAGTCTCCGGCTACACCTTC. This chain joins TRBV6-4 and TRBJ1-2; 8 bases line up with TRBD1. Germline-derived CDR1 and CDR2 are MRHNA and SNTAGT. This CDR3 is built from 15 residues. V gave up 6 bases and J gave up 8 bases; unmatched junction bases: 14.

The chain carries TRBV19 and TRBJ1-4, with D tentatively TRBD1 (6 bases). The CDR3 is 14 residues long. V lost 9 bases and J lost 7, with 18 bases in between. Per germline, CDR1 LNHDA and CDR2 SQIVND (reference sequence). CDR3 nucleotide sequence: TGTGCCAGCGGGGGGCGCCCCCTAAGTGAAAAACTGTTTTTT. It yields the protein CASGGRPLSEKLFF.

The CDR3 region is CATSDLVTGDDYYGYTF. The CDR3 region has the DNA TGTGCCACCAGTGATTTGGTAACAGGGGACGACTACTATGGCTACACCTTC. The rearrangement uses TRBV24-1 and TRBJ1-2; 7 nucleotides match TRBD1. The CDR3 loop spans 17 amino acids. From germline, CDR1 is KGHDR and CDR2 SFDVKD. Trimming removed 0 bases from V and 3 bases from J; junction bases left unmatched: 9.

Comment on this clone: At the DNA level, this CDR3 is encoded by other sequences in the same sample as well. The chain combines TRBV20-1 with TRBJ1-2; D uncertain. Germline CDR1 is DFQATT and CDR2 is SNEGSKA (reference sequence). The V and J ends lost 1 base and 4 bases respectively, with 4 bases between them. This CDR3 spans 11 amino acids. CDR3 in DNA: TGCAGTGCTAGAGCAGGCTATGGCTACACCTTC. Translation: CSARAGYGYTF.

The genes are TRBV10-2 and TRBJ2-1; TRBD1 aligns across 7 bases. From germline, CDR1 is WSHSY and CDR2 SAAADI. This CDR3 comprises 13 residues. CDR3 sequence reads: CARGLSSYNEQFF. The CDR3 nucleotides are TGCGCGAGGGGGCTGAGCTCCTACAATGAGCAGTTCTTC.

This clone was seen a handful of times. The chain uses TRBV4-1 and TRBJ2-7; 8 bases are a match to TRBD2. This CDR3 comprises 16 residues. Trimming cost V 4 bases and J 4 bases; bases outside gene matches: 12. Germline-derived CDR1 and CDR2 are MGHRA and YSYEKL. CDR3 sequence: CASSRELAVGLYEQYF. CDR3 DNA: TGCGCCAGCAGCCGCGAACTAGCGGTTGGACTTTACGAGCAGTACTTC.

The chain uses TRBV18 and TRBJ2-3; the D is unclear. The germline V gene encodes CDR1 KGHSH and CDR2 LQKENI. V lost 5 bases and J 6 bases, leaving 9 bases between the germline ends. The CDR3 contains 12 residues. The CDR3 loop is CASSVQEDTQYF. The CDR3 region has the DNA TGTGCCAGCTCAGTTCAGGAGGATACGCAGTATTTT.

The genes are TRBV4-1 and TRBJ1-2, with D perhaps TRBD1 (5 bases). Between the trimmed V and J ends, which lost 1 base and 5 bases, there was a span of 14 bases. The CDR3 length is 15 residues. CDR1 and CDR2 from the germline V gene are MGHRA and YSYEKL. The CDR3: CASSQVGRRGYGYTF. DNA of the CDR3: TGCGCCAGCAGCCAAGTCGGACGGCGGGGGTATGGCTACACCTTC.

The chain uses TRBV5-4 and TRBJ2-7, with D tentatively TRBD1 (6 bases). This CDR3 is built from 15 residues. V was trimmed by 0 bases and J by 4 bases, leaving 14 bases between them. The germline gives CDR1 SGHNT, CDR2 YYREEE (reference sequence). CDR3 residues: CASSLAGVGVYEQYF. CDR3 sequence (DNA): TGTGCCAGCAGCTTGGCAGGGGTCGGGGTTTACGAGCAGTACTTC.